A single sample is the source of the 4 T cell receptor beta chains below, sequenced in a study of T-cell reconstitution after alpha-beta-depleted transplantation in children. A TCRbeta library incorporating unique molecular identifiers was prepared. MiXCR was run by TCRdb on the PCR reads, yielding one entry per CDR3 protein. The sample lists about 170,000 distinct CDR3 sequences, 11% seen once, with roughly 13% in the top ten. The starting material was PBMCs, obtained before TCRalphabeta/CD19-depleted stem cell transplant. Receptor source: a boy aged 2 to 10 with acute myeloid leukemia, due to receive a stem cell transplant.

This clonotype has ten or more counts. This rearrangement joins TRBV14 to TRBJ1-3; no firm D call. The CDR3 has 17 amino acids. CDR1 SGHDN and CDR2 FVKESK come from the germline V gene. Trimming removed 0 bases from V and 0 bases from J, with 12 bases in between. The CDR3 sequence is CASSQDLVVYSGNTIYF. CDR3 coding DNA: TGTGCCAGCAGCCAAGATCTTGTCGTCTACTCTGGAAACACCATATATTTT.

In this sample, this clonotype turned up many times. This rearrangement joins TRBV20-1 to TRBJ1-5; 8 nucleotides align to TRBD1. Per the germline V gene, CDR1 is DFQATT and CDR2 is SNEGSKA (reference sequence). The CDR3 extends over 12 amino acids. The trim removed 5 bases at V and 11 bases at J, leaving 8 bases unmatched. CDR3 nucleotides: TGCAGTGCTCCGGACAGGGATTGGTCCCAGCATTTT. Protein sequence: CSAPDRDWSQHF.

This clonotype was recorded many times. V and J are TRBV28 and TRBJ2-4; 8 bases are a match to TRBD1. Losses at the gene ends were 6 bases for V and 7 bases for J; bases not matched to a gene: 8. This CDR3 comprises 14 residues. Per the germline V gene, CDR1 is MDHEN and CDR2 is SYDVKM. The CDR3 region has the DNA TGTGCCAGCAGACTTACCGACAGGGGCAACATTCAGTACTTC. This sequence encodes CASRLTDRGNIQYF.

This clonotype was recorded at least ten times. V gene TRBV10-1 combines with J gene TRBJ2-3, with no clear D. The V end was cut by 5 bases, the J end by 5 bases, with 17 bases between. Looked up from germline, CDR1 is WNHNN and CDR2 is SYGVQD (reference sequence). The CDR3 runs 15 residues. The CDR3, as DNA: TGCGCCAGCAGTAAGACTGAATCTCCGGGAGATACGCAGTATTTT. Protein: CASSKTESPGDTQYF.